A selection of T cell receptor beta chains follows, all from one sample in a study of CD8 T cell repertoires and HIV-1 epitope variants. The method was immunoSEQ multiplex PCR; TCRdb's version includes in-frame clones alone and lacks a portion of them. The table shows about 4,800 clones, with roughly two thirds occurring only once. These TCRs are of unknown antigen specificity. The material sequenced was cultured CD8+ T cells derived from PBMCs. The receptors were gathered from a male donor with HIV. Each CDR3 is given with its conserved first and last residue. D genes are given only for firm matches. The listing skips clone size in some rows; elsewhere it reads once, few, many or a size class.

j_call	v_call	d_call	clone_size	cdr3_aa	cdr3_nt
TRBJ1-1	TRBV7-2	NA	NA	CASSLAQRGLTEAFF	TGTGCCAGCAGCTTAGCACAGAGGGGTTTAACTGAAGCTTTCTTT
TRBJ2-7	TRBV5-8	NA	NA	CASSFGLTVEQYF	TGTGCCAGCAGCTTTGGGCTCACGGTCGAGCAGTACTTC
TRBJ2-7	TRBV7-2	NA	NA	CASSLELGQYEQYF	TGTGCCAGCAGCTTAGAATTAGGGCAGTACGAGCAGTACTTC
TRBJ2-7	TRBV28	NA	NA	CASTRGRYEQYF	TGTGCCAGCACCCGGGGCCGCTACGAGCAGTACTTC
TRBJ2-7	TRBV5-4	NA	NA	CASSLEVGTYEQYF	TGTGCCAGCAGCTTGGAGGTAGGGACCTACGAGCAGTACTTC
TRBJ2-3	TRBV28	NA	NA	CASSGGASSTDTQYF	TGTGCCAGCAGTGGCGGAGCCTCCTCCACAGATACGCAGTATTTT
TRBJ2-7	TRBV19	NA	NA	CASSINGRGLGEQYF	TGTGCCAGTAGTATAAATGGCAGGGGCCTAGGAGAGCAGTACTTC
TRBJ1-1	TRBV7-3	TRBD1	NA	CASSSPDRGLVEAFF	TGTGCCAGCAGCTCTCCGGACAGGGGGCTTGTTGAAGCTTTCTTT
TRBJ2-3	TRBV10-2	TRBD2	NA	CASSETLAGTDTQYF	TGCGCCAGCAGTGAAACGCTAGCGGGGACAGATACGCAGTATTTT
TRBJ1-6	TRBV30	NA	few	CAWRGTHRERPLHF	TGTGCCTGGAGAGGGACCCACAGGGAAAGGCCCCTCCACTTT
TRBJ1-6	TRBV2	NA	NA	CASRQSNNSPLHF	TGTGCCAGCCGACAGTCAAATAATTCACCCCTCCACTTT
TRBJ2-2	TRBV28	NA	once	CASSLREDRSYTGELFF	TGTGCCAGCAGTTTACGAGAGGACAGATCTTACACCGGGGAGCTGTTTTTT
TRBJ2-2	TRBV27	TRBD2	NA	CASSFGLAVLGNTGELFF	TGTGCCAGCAGTTTTGGGCTAGCGGTTCTCGGCAACACCGGGGAGCTGTTTTTT
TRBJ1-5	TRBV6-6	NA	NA	CASSAGTSLTQPQHF	TGTGCCAGCAGTGCCGGGACATCCTTAACTCAGCCCCAGCATTTT
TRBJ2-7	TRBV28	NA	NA	CASSFAGSHEQYF	TGTGCCAGCAGTTTTGCGGGATCCCACGAGCAGTACTTC
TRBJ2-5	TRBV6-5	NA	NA	CASSSNGGEETQYF	TGTGCCAGCAGTTCAAATGGGGGAGAAGAGACCCAGTACTTC
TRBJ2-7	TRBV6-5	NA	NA	CASSYSAGGSYEQYF	TGTGCCAGCAGTTACTCAGCGGGTGGGAGCTACGAGCAGTACTTC
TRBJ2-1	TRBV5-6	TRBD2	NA	CASSLSGGNEQFF	TGTGCCAGCAGCTTGTCGGGGGGCAATGAGCAGTTCTTC
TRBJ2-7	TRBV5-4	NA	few	CASSLTGLVASYEQYF	TGTGCCAGCAGCTTGACAGGGTTGGTGGCCTCCTACGAGCAGTACTTC
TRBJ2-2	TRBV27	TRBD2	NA	CASSPGRSWELFF	TGTGCCAGCAGTCCCGGGAGGTCCTGGGAGCTGTTTTTT
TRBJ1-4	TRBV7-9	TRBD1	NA	CASSLRTGGSEKLFF	TGTGCCAGCAGCCTAAGGACAGGGGGCAGTGAAAAACTGTTTTTT
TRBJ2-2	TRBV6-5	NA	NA	CASSYTTANTGELFF	TGTGCCAGCAGTTACACAACAGCGAACACCGGGGAGCTGTTTTTT
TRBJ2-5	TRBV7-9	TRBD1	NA	CASSPDRVQETQYF	TGTGCCAGCAGCCCCGACAGGGTCCAAGAGACCCAGTACTTC
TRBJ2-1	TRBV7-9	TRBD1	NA	CASSYETGTGYNEQFF	TGTGCCAGCAGCTACGAAACCGGGACAGGATACAATGAGCAGTTCTTC
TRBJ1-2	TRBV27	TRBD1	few	CASSPGGQSYGYTF	TGTGCCAGCAGTCCGGGGGGACAGAGCTATGGCTACACCTTC
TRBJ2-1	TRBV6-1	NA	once	CASSEARLTEQFF	TGTGCCAGCAGTGAAGCGCGGCTCACTGAGCAGTTCTTC
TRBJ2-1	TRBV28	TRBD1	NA	CASSSSGQIYNEQFF	TGTGCCAGCAGTTCCTCGGGACAGATCTACAATGAGCAGTTCTTC
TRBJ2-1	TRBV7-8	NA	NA	CASSDAGEGVSEQFF	TGTGCCAGCAGCGACGCCGGGGAGGGGGTGAGTGAGCAGTTCTTC
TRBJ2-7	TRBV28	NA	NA	CASSFMGDYEQYF	TGTGCCAGCAGTTTTATGGGGGACTACGAGCAGTACTTC
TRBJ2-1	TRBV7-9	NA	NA	CASSFHLRGADNEQFF	TGTGCCAGCAGCTTCCATTTGAGGGGAGCAGACAATGAGCAGTTCTTC
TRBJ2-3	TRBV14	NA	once	CASSLVTDYTDTQYF	TGTGCCAGCAGCCTCGTGACTGATTACACAGATACGCAGTATTTT
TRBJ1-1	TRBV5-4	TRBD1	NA	CASSWTGDEAFF	TGTGCCAGCAGCTGGACAGGTGATGAAGCTTTCTTT
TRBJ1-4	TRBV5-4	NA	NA	CASGEGNEKLFF	TGTGCCAGCGGAGAAGGGAATGAAAAACTGTTTTTT
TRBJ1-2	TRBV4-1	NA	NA	CASSQDPSGNRRYGYTF	TGCGCCAGCAGCCAAGACCCCTCGGGTAACAGGCGGTATGGCTACACCTTC
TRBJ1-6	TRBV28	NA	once	CASSLDGINSPLHF	TGTGCCAGCAGCCTGGACGGCATTAATTCACCCCTCCACTTT
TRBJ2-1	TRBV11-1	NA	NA	CASSFQQASNEQFF	TGTGCCAGCAGCTTTCAACAGGCTAGCAATGAGCAGTTCTTC
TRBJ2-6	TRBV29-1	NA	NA	CSVVVDIGANVLTF	TGCAGCGTTGTTGTGGACATTGGGGCCAACGTCCTGACTTTC
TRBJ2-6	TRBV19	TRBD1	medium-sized	CASGTGGSGANVLTF	TGTGCCAGTGGGACAGGGGGCTCTGGGGCCAACGTCCTGACTTTC
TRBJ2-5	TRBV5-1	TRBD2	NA	CASSFYSGRRGETQYF	TGCGCCAGCAGTTTTTATAGCGGGAGAAGGGGAGAGACCCAGTACTTC